These T cell receptor beta chains were read from a single sample in a study of blood T cell repertoires in COVID-19. TCRdb's table, derived via immunoSEQ multiplex PCR, lists solely in-frame clones and lacks some. The data contain about 58,000 clones, 70% to 90% of them singletons. The sequencing sample was made of peripheral blood. These receptors were collected from a man between 60 and 70 years old with COVID-19, enrolled during active disease. Each CDR3 is given with its conserved first and last residue. D genes are given only for firm matches. For some rows the clone size is stated as once, few or many, or as a class when expanded; others skip it.

>NA|NA|TRBJ2-3|TRBV20-1
CSASDPTRSTDTQYF
TGCAGTGCTAGTGACCCCACAAGAAGCACAGATACGCAGTATTTT
>once|TRBD1|TRBJ1-1|TRBV27
CASSPSTGAAYTEAFF
TGTGCCAGCAGCCCATCGACAGGGGCCGCCTACACTGAAGCTTTCTTT
>NA|NA|TRBJ2-5|TRBV11-1
CASSFEEGPETQYF
TGTGCCAGCAGCTTCGAGGAGGGCCCAGAGACCCAGTACTTC
>NA|TRBD1|TRBJ1-3|TRBV5-1
CASQPQGISGNTIYF
TGCGCCTCCCAACCACAGGGGATCTCTGGAAACACCATATATTTT
>NA|NA|TRBJ1-2|TRBV12-3/TRBV12-4
CASSEARGYTF
TGTGCCAGCAGTGAGGCGAGGGGCTACACCTTC
>NA|NA|TRBJ1-5|TRBV12-5
CASGPSYSNQPQHF
TGTGCTAGTGGTCCTTCCTATAGCAATCAGCCCCAGCATTTT
>NA|TRBD2|TRBJ2-1|TRBV30
CAWSVAGGYNEQFF
TGTGCCTGGAGTGTAGCGGGAGGGTACAATGAGCAGTTCTTC
>NA|TRBD2|TRBJ2-7|TRBV5-1
CASSLTSGQTYEQYF
TGCGCCAGCAGCTTAACTAGCGGACAGACCTACGAGCAGTACTTC
>NA|TRBD1|TRBJ1-1|TRBV12-3/TRBV12-4
CASRGQGGTEAFF
TGTGCCAGCAGGGGACAGGGGGGCACTGAAGCTTTCTTT
>NA|TRBD2|TRBJ2-7|TRBV9
CASSVAGTSDYEQYF
TGTGCCAGCAGCGTAGCCGGGACTAGTGACTACGAGCAGTACTTC
>NA|NA|TRBJ1-1|TRBV5-1
CASSPGGERAFF
TGCGCCAGCAGCCCTGGTGGGGAGAGGGCTTTCTTT
>NA|NA|TRBJ2-1|TRBV11-1
CASSPTSWDEQFF
TGTGCCAGCAGCCCAACTAGCTGGGATGAGCAGTTCTTC
>NA|NA|TRBJ1-1|TRBV19
CASSIDGRMNTEAFF
TGTGCCAGTAGTATAGATGGGAGAATGAACACTGAAGCTTTCTTT
>NA|TRBD1|TRBJ2-7|TRBV18
CASSPTRTGTGEQYF
TGTGCCAGCTCCCCCACCCGGACAGGGACCGGGGAGCAGTACTTC
>NA|TRBD1|TRBJ2-7|TRBV5-1
CASSLGTGISYEQYF
TGCGCCAGCAGCTTGGGGACAGGGATTTCCTACGAGCAGTACTTC
>NA|NA|TRBJ2-7|TRBV5-6
CASSSVYEQYF
TGTGCCAGCAGCTCCGTGTACGAGCAGTACTTC
>few|TRBD1|TRBJ2-5|TRBV4-1
CASSRKPGQEETQYF
TGCGCCAGCAGCCGTAAACCGGGACAGGAAGAGACCCAGTACTTC
>NA|NA|TRBJ1-6|TRBV21-1
CASSTRRGQNSPLHF
TGTGCCAGCAGCACCCGCCGGGGACAGAATTCACCCCTCCACTTT
>NA|TRBD1|TRBJ1-5|TRBV19
CASSIDTGDRDQPQHF
TGTGCCAGTAGTATAGATACGGGGGACAGAGATCAGCCCCAGCATTTT
>NA|NA|TRBJ2-4|TRBV7-9
CASTSFENIQYF
TGTGCCAGCACTTCGTTTGAAAACATTCAGTACTTC
>NA|TRBD1|TRBJ2-6|TRBV5-1
CASSPRTGQGGANVLTF
TGCGCCAGCAGCCCCCGGACAGGGCAAGGTGGGGCCAACGTCCTGACTTTC
>NA|TRBD1|TRBJ2-2|TRBV11-1
CASSSGDRGWTGELFF
TGTGCCAGCAGCTCCGGCGACAGGGGGTGGACCGGGGAGCTGTTTTTT
>once|TRBD1|TRBJ2-3|TRBV13
CASSLEGGFTDTQYF
TGTGCCAGCAGCTTAGAAGGGGGCTTCACAGATACGCAGTATTTT